Shown below are 5 T cell receptor beta chains from a single sample sequenced in a study of technical replicates of blood from several donors. Libraries were prepared by immunoSEQ multiplex PCR; TCRdb keeps only in-frame clonotypes and omits some of them. The profile covers over 85,000 clones, with over 85% appearing a single time and approximately 0.33% taken by the ten largest. Sequencing was carried out using T cells isolated from PBMCs. These receptors all come from a human donor in good health.

V usage is TRBV5-6 and J usage is TRBJ1-2; D is perhaps TRBD1 (6 bases). Germline values: CDR1 SGHDT, CDR2 YYEEEE. Trimming took 1 base from V and 8 from J, leaving 24 bases between them. This CDR3 contains 17 residues. CDR3 sequence: CASSLPKDRSMVWGYTF. The CDR3 DNA follows: TGTGCCAGCAGCTTGCCTAAGGACAGATCTATGGTGTGGGGCTACACCTTC.

This chain uses TRBV4-3 with TRBJ2-1; 8 bases fit TRBD1. V dropped 4 bases and J dropped 5; count of bases not matched to a gene: 4. CDR1 and CDR2 from the germline V gene are LGHNA and YSLEER. The CDR3 contains 14 residues. The CDR3 nucleotides read TGCGCCAGCAGCCTCGGACAGGGCAACAATGAGCAGTTCTTC. It translates to CASSLGQGNNEQFF.

A single count supports this clone. J is TRBJ2-7 and V is TRBV10-2; TRBD2 agrees at 9 bases. V lost 5 bases, J lost 1 base, and 3 bases stayed unmatched. CDR1 is WSHSY and CDR2 is SAAADI in the germline V gene. The CDR3 consists of 14 residues. Written as DNA, the CDR3 is TGCGCCAGCAGTCCAGCGGGAGGATCCTACGAGCAGTACTTC. Residues: CASSPAGGSYEQYF.

This clone was picked up one time. This sequence joins TRBV29-1 and TRBJ2-1, with D possibly matching TRBD1 (6 bases). Looked up from germline, CDR1 is SQVTM and CDR2 is ANQGSEA. This CDR3 spans 15 amino acids. Trimming took off 1 base at V and 2 bases at J, with 12 bases between the two ends. CDR3 sequence reads: CSVEGNREPYNEQFF. In DNA form, the CDR3 reads TGCAGCGTTGAAGGGAACAGGGAACCCTACAATGAGCAGTTCTTC.

This sequence joins TRBV7-8 and TRBJ1-2, with D maybe TRBD1 (6 bases). V lost 4 bases, J lost 0 bases, and 18 bases lay in between. CDR3 length equals 17 residues. Looked up from germline, CDR1 is SGHVS and CDR2 is FQNEAQ. The CDR3 here is CASSYTSTGRANYGYTF. Here the CDR3 DNA reads TGTGCCAGCAGCTATACCTCGACAGGCCGAGCTAACTATGGCTACACCTTC.